These 24 T cell receptor beta chains share one sample of origin, sequenced in a study of ipilimumab plus nivolumab after autologous stem cell transplantation. Clones were sequenced by immunoSEQ multiplex PCR, and TCRdb holds only the in-frame ones, with some missing. The sample holds about 84,000 clones, approximately 86% seen once. Source: PBMCs, taken in a trial of ipilimumab plus nivolumab as post-transplant consolidation. The source is a male donor with diffuse large B-cell lymphoma.

The chain couples TRBV10-3 to TRBJ2-7, with no clear D. CDR3 size: 12 residues. The germline V gene has CDR1 ENHRY and CDR2 SYGVKD. V lost 8 bases, J lost 0 bases, and 8 bases lay in between. CDR3 sequence: CAIGPASYEQYF. The CDR3 nucleotides are TGTGCCATCGGCCCGGCCTCCTACGAGCAGTACTTC.

The chain recombines TRBV11-1 with TRBJ1-6; 9 bases agree with TRBD1. The germline gives CDR1 SGHAT, CDR2 FQDESV (reference sequence). CDR3 length: 14 residues. Unmatched junction bases numbered 3, after V lost 5 bases and J lost 7 bases. CDR3 sequence (DNA): TGTGCCAGCAGCACCGGGACAGGGAATTCACCCCTCCACTTT. Translated: CASSTGTGNSPLHF.

This clone has only one observation. This chain connects TRBV2 to TRBJ2-1, with a weak D call TRBD1 (5 bases). From germline, CDR1 is SNHLY and CDR2 FYNNEI. The CDR3 runs to 12 residues. V was trimmed by 6 bases and J by 6 bases, leaving 9 bases between them. The CDR3 DNA follows: TGTGCCAGCAGCGACGACAGCAATGAGCAGTTCTTC. It yields the protein CASSDDSNEQFF. The full variable domain, in which reference TRBV2 and TRBJ2-1 provide the parts outside the CDR3, is EPEVTQTPSHQVTQMGQEVILRCVPISNHLYFYWYRQILGQKVEFLVSFYNNEISEKSEIFDDQFSVERPDGSNFTLKIRSTKLEDSAMYFCASSDDSNEQFFGPGTRLTVL.

The chain is built from TRBV13 and TRBJ2-7; a possible D gene is TRBD1 (6 bases). With 3 bases removed from V and 5 bases from J, the gap between germline ends came to 17 bases. CDR3 size: 15 residues. Per the germline V gene, CDR1 is PRHDT and CDR2 is FYEKMQ (reference sequence). CDR3 sequence reads: CASSFYSQGDHEQYF. The CDR3 nucleotides are TGTGCCAGCAGCTTTTACTCACAGGGTGACCACGAGCAGTACTTC.

The chain couples TRBV7-2 to TRBJ2-1; perhaps TRBD2 as D (6 bases). The CDR3 covers 15 residues. Germline CDR1 is SGHTA and CDR2 is FQGNSA. The V gene lost 3 bases and the J gene lost 8 bases, with 17 bases spanning the gap. In DNA, the CDR3 is TGTGCCAGCAGCTTCGGGGGACCCACGACCCATGAGCAGTTCTTC. This codes for CASSFGGPTTHEQFF. Combining the CDR3 with reference TRBV7-2 and TRBJ2-1 gives the whole variable domain GAGVSQSPSNKVTEKGKDVELRCDPISGHTALYWYRQSLGQGLEFLIYFQGNSAPDKSGLPSDRFSAERTGGSVSTLTIQRTQQEDSAVYLCASSFGGPTTHEQFFGPGTRLTVL.

The rearrangement links TRBV29-1 to TRBJ1-4; unclear D gene. This CDR3 contains 13 residues. Germline V gene sequence: CDR1 SQVTM, CDR2 ANQGSEA. V was cut by 4 bases and J by 3 bases, with 9 bases left in between. CDR3 region: CSVAKGPNEKLFF. In nucleotides, the CDR3 is TGCAGCGTTGCGAAGGGTCCTAATGAAAAACTGTTTTTT.

This chain links TRBV6-5 with TRBJ2-6; D is uncertain. The length of the CDR3 is 15 residues. Germline-derived CDR1 and CDR2 are MNHEY and SVGAGI. The V end lost 2 bases, the J end lost 0 bases, and 5 bases lay between the germline ends. CDR3 protein: CASSYKGSGANVLTF. The CDR3 DNA follows: TGTGCCAGCAGTTACAAGGGCTCTGGGGCCAACGTCCTGACTTTC.

The rearrangement uses TRBV7-9 and TRBJ1-2; a possible D gene is TRBD1 (5 bases). Germline V lookup: CDR1 SEHNR, CDR2 FQNEAQ (reference sequence). This CDR3 region has 17 residues. V shed 5 bases and J shed 3 bases, with 22 bases lying between them. CDR3 bases: TGTGCCAGCAGCGGGTTGGGGGGTTACTCACTAGACTATGGCTACACCTTC. Encoded protein: CASSGLGGYSLDYGYTF.

The chain has TRBV12-5 and TRBJ1-1; perhaps TRBD1 as D (6 bases). The CDR3 length is 13 residues. V lost 1 base and J lost 7, with 10 bases in between. Germline CDR1 LGHNT, CDR2 FRNRAP. CDR3 bases: TGTGCTAGTGGTTTGGCCGACAGGTATGAAGCTTTCTTT. It translates to CASGLADRYEAFF.

The chain has TRBV7-3 and TRBJ2-1; D tentatively fits TRBD1 or TRBD2 (6 bases each). CDR1 is SGHTA and CDR2 is FQGTGA in the germline V gene. The V gene lost 1 base and the J gene lost 6 bases, with 7 bases spanning the gap. The CDR3 is 13 amino acids. This chain's CDR3 is CASSLRGANEQFF. CDR3 bases: TGTGCCAGCAGCTTAAGGGGGGCCAATGAGCAGTTCTTC. The full variable domain, in which reference TRBV7-3 and TRBJ2-1 provide the parts outside the CDR3, is GAGVSQTPSNKVTEKGKYVELRCDPISGHTALYWYRQSLGQGPEFLIYFQGTGAADDSGLPNDRFFAVRPEGSVSTLKIQRTERGDSAVYLCASSLRGANEQFFGPGTRLTVL.

The chain recombines TRBV19 with TRBJ2-2; 12 bases fit TRBD1. The CDR3 covers 13 residues. Losses at the gene ends were 10 bases for V and 7 bases for J; bases not matched to a gene: 4. Per germline, CDR1 LNHDA and CDR2 SQIVND (reference sequence). The CDR3 is CATWDRGRGELFF. The CDR3, as DNA: TGTGCCACCTGGGACAGGGGGCGCGGGGAGCTGTTTTTT.

The chain recombines TRBV18 with TRBJ1-1, with D perhaps matching TRBD1 (5 bases). Trimming cost V 3 bases and J 0 bases, with 11 bases left between them. The V gene's germline CDR1 is KGHSH and CDR2 LQKENI. CDR3 length equals 15 residues. The CDR3 DNA follows: TGTGCCAGCTCACCCCGTACGGGGGTGAACACTGAAGCTTTCTTT. Residues: CASSPRTGVNTEAFF.

The CDR3 DNA is TGCGCCAGCAGCTTGGGGTTGGGGCCCTACGAGCAGTACTTC. Translating gives CASSLGLGPYEQYF. This rearrangement joins TRBV5-1 to TRBJ2-7; possible D gene TRBD1, 5 bases. This CDR3 is built from 14 residues. Germline-derived CDR1 and CDR2 are SGHRS and YFSETQ. The V and J ends lost 0 bases and 2 bases respectively, with 9 bases between them.

This clone was observed a few times. The J gene is TRBJ1-2, the V gene TRBV7-2; D call uncertain. The CDR3 is 12 amino acids. Trimming took off 3 bases at V and 6 bases at J, with 8 bases between the two ends. Germline values: CDR1 SGHTA, CDR2 FQGNSA. The CDR3, as DNA: TGTGCCAGCAGCTTGCCGTTGGATGGCTACACCTTC. It yields the protein CASSLPLDGYTF.

This chain uses TRBV6-5 with TRBJ1-5; D is unclear. This CDR3 has 13 amino acids. V was clipped by 5 bases and J by 2 bases, with 7 bases between them. The germline gives CDR1 MNHEY, CDR2 SVGAGI. The CDR3 protein is CASSPRGNQPQHF. CDR3 nucleotides: TGTGCCAGCAGTCCCAGAGGCAATCAGCCCCAGCATTTT.

The chain uses TRBV7-5 and TRBJ2-5; TRBD1 is taken as the D call from the table, unchecked against the DNA. TRBV7-5 has pseudogene status. This CDR3 has 20 amino acids. CDR3: CVSRARTGGLAPSYQETQYF. CDR3 coding DNA: TGTGTCAGCCGAGCAAGGACAGGGGGCCTGGCGCCCTCGTACCAAGAGACCCAGTACTTC.

J is TRBJ2-7 and V is TRBV11-2; 11 bases agree with TRBD2. CDR1 is SGHAT and CDR2 is FQNNGV in the germline V gene. The CDR3 has 16 residues. The V gene end was trimmed by 6 bases and the J gene end by 0 bases; junction bases not matched to a gene: 7. CDR3 sequence: CASSLAGGYLSYEQYF. The CDR3 DNA is TGTGCCAGCAGTCTAGCGGGGGGTTACCTCTCCTACGAGCAGTACTTC.

The CDR3 sequence: CASSIRGGGAYNEQFF. In nucleotides, the CDR3 is TGTGCCAGTAGTATAAGAGGTGGGGGGGCCTACAATGAGCAGTTCTTC. The chain is built from TRBV19 and TRBJ2-1; 7 positions agree with TRBD2. Germline CDR1 and CDR2: LNHDA and SQIVND (reference sequence). J was trimmed by 2 bases and V by 2 bases; bases with no gene match: 6. The CDR3 has 16 residues.

The J gene is TRBJ2-5, the V gene TRBV29-1; perhaps TRBD2 as D (5 bases). This CDR3 spans 14 amino acids. Trimming pared 5 bases from V and 1 base from J, leaving 14 bases between. Looked up from germline, CDR1 is SQVTM and CDR2 is ANQGSEA. CDR3 amino acids: CSVLWTYTQETQYF. CDR3 DNA: TGCAGCGTTTTATGGACTTATACCCAAGAGACCCAGTACTTC.

Regarding this clone: Its ends do not fully match the called genes, so a read error is possible. The CDR3 protein is CASSGQGKDTQYF. As DNA, the CDR3 is TGTGCTAGCAGCGGGCAGGGGAAAGATACGCAGTATTTT. The rearrangement uses TRBV7-7 and TRBJ2-3; D is tentatively TRBD1 or TRBD2 (6 bases each). From germline, CDR1 is SSHAT and CDR2 FNYEAQ (reference sequence). The length of the CDR3 is 13 residues.

J is TRBJ2-1 and V is TRBV5-6, with D possibly TRBD1 on 5 matching bases. V was trimmed by 5 bases and J by 5 bases, leaving 14 bases between them. CDR3 length: 14 amino acids. From germline, CDR1 is SGHDT and CDR2 YYEEEE. CDR3 residues: CASSLMDNNNEQFF. Here the CDR3 DNA reads TGTGCCAGCAGTCTAATGGACAATAACAATGAGCAGTTCTTC. The full variable domain, its missing parts supplied by reference TRBV5-6 and TRBJ2-1, is DAGVTQSPTHLIKTRGQQVTLRCSPKSGHDTVSWYQQALGQGPQFIFQYYEEEERQRGNFPDRFSGHQFPNYSSELNVNALLLGDSALYLCASSLMDNNNEQFFGPGTRLTVL.

There are a few counts of this clone. The rearrangement links TRBV28 to TRBJ2-7; TRBD1 might be the D (6 bases). The CDR3 totals 15 residues. The germline V gene has CDR1 MDHEN and CDR2 SYDVKM. The V end was cut by 8 bases, the J end by 2 bases, with 19 bases between. The CDR3 sequence: CASEAGDPYTYEQYF. CDR3 bases: TGTGCCAGCGAGGCAGGGGACCCTTATACCTACGAGCAGTACTTC.

The chain is built from TRBV12-5 and TRBJ2-5; 7 positions agree with TRBD1. The CDR3 has 13 residues. V trimming: 5 bases; J trimming: 5 bases; junction bases outside the gene matches: 5. Germline V gene data show CDR1 as LGHNT and CDR2 as FRNRAP. CDR3 nucleotides: TGTGCTAGTGGTGTACAGGGGTTGGAGACCCAGTACTTC. Protein sequence: CASGVQGLETQYF.

The rearrangement uses TRBV6-5 and TRBJ2-3; the D call may be TRBD1 or TRBD2 (5 bases each). V lost 5 bases, J lost 6 bases, and 18 bases lay in between. The germline V gene has CDR1 MNHEY and CDR2 SVGAGI. CDR3 length equals 15 residues. Here the CDR3 DNA reads TGTGCCAGCAGTATTGGGACGGGCTGGGGGGATACGCAGTATTTT. It yields the protein CASSIGTGWGDTQYF.